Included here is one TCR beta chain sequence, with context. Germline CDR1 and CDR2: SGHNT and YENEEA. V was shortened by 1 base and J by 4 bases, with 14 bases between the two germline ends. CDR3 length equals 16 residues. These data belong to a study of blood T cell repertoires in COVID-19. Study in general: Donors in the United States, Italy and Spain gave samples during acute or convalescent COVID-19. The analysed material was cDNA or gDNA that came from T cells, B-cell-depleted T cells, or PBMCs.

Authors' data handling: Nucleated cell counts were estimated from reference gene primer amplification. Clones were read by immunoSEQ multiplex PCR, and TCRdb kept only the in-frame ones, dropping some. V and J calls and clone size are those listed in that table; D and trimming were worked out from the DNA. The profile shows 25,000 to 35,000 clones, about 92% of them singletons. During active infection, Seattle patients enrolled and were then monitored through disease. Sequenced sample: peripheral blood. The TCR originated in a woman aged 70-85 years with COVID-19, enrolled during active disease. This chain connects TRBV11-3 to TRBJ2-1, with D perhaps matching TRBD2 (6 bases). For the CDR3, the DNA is TGTGCCAGCAGCTTAGGCGGGGCGGATTCGTACAATGAGCAGTTCTTC. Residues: CASSLGGADSYNEQFF.